This TCR beta chain emerged from a study of identical twins. Trimming shortened V by 0 bases and J by 1 base, and 5 bases separated the two germline ends. The length of the CDR3 is 14 residues. Germline assignment: CDR1 SGHKS and CDR2 YYEKEE (reference sequence). This clonotype was detected many times. cDNA carried unique molecular identifiers, and a universal primer site was added by template switching. TCRdb re-derived calls from the 5' RACE reads in MiXCR, one entry per CDR3 protein. Of hundreds of thousands of distinct CDR3 sequences in the sample, around 8% are singletons; the top ten hold roughly 2%. These data also formed part of another study, on yellow fever vaccine responses in identical twins.

The sequenced material came from memory (CD45RO+) T cells sorted from blood. This receptor was identified in a woman in her late teens or twenties in good health. J is TRBJ2-1 and V is TRBV5-5, with unresolved D. CDR3 loop: CASSLDRSYNEQFF. The CDR3 region has the DNA TGTGCCAGCAGCTTGGATAGGTCCTACAATGAGCAGTTCTTC. The whole variable domain, filled in from reference TRBV5-5 and TRBJ2-1, reads DAGVTQSPTHLIKTRGQQVTLRCSPISGHKSVSWYQQVLGQGPQFIFQYYEKEERGRGNFPDRFSARQFPNYSSELNVNALLLGDSALYLCASSLDRSYNEQFFGPGTRLTVL.